These T cell receptor beta chains were read from a single sample in a study of blood T cells in healthy people across ages. Using its own MiXCR run on the 5' RACE reads, TCRdb lists one record per CDR3 protein. This sample has some 790,000 distinct CDR3 sequences; about 30% occur once, and the top ten carry around 15%. Sequencing used blood. These receptors were taken from an elderly woman in good health. Both conserved end residues are part of each CDR3. D genes are given only for firm matches. Rows give clone size only sometimes, using once, few, many, or a class for an expanded clone.

J gene,V gene,D gene,clone size,CDR3 protein,CDR3 DNA
TRBJ1-2,TRBV12-3/TRBV12-4,-,-,CASSFGTGKYSYTF,TGTGCCAGCAGTTTCGGGACGGGAAAATATAGCTACACCTTC
TRBJ1-5,TRBV6-2/TRBV6-3,TRBD1,-,CASSFGQGTSNQPQHF,TGTGCCAGCAGTTTTGGACAGGGGACAAGCAATCAGCCCCAGCATTTT
TRBJ1-5,TRBV7-8,TRBD1,many,CASSSYGTGNQPQHF,TGTGCCAGCAGCTCGTACGGGACAGGGAATCAGCCCCAGCATTTT
TRBJ2-5,TRBV3-1,TRBD1,-,CASSLEGALTYNEQYF,TGTGCCAGCAGCCTTGAGGGGGCTCTAACCTACAATGAGCAGTACTTC
TRBJ2-1,TRBV24-1,TRBD1,few,CATSDPRGLNNEQFF,TGTGCCACCAGTGACCCCAGGGGGCTTAACAATGAGCAGTTCTTC
TRBJ1-2,TRBV7-2,-,-,CASSSLLDYGYTF,TGTGCCAGCAGCAGTCTGCTGGACTATGGCTACACCTTC
TRBJ1-1,TRBV5-1,TRBD1,many,CASTEGARTEAFF,TGCGCCAGCACCGAGGGGGCTCGGACTGAAGCTTTCTTT
TRBJ1-5,TRBV5-1,-,many,CASREGPSDNQPQHF,TGCGCCAGCAGGGAGGGACCTTCGGACAATCAGCCCCAGCATTTT
TRBJ2-7,TRBV7-7,-,-,CASSSTLSSYNEQYF,TGTGCTAGCAGCTCGACATTGAGCTCCTACAATGAGCAGTACTTC
TRBJ2-1,TRBV7-8,-,-,CASTTESRRGNNEQFF,TGTGCCAGCACCACTGAATCGCGGCGGGGAAACAATGAGCAGTTCTTC
TRBJ1-4,TRBV7-9,TRBD1,-,CASSSTGTGFEKRFF,TGTGCCAGCAGCAGCACCGGGACAGGGTTTGAAAAACGGTTTTTT
TRBJ2-3,TRBV20-1,TRBD2,many,CSARPGLRRDTQYF,TGCAGTGCTAGACCGGGACTAAGAAGAGATACGCAGTATTTT
TRBJ2-7,TRBV14,TRBD1,-,CASSRTGRSYEQYF,TGTGCCAGCAGTCGGACAGGCCGCTCCTACGAGCAGTACTTC
TRBJ2-3,TRBV24-1,-,many,CATSDGSTDTQYF,TGTGCCACCAGTGATGGGTCAACAGATACGCAGTATTTT
TRBJ2-3,TRBV7-2,TRBD2,many,CASSLRGLEGQYF,TGTGCCAGCAGCTTACGGGGACTAGAAGGGCAGTATTTT
TRBJ2-7,TRBV5-1,TRBD1,many,CASAGQGDEQYF,TGCGCCAGCGCGGGACAGGGTGACGAGCAGTACTTC
TRBJ1-1,TRBV6-1,-,-,CASSVWWTEAEAFF,TGTGCCAGCAGTGTTTGGTGGACAGAAGCTGAAGCTTTCTTT
TRBJ2-3,TRBV6-2/TRBV6-3,-,few,CASRDPGPDAQYF,TGTGCCAGCAGAGATCCCGGCCCAGATGCGCAGTATTTT
TRBJ1-2,TRBV5-6,-,once,CASSRTGFGSGYTF,TGTGCCAGCAGCCGAACGGGATTTGGGAGTGGCTACACCTTC
TRBJ2-1,TRBV19,TRBD1,many,CASSSAGTGYNEQFF,TGTGCCAGCAGCTCCGCCGGGACAGGATACAATGAGCAGTTCTTC
TRBJ1-2,TRBV18,-,few,CASSPTEGTYGYTF,TGTGCCAGCTCACCAACGGAGGGGACCTATGGCTACACCTTC
TRBJ2-2,TRBV7-9,-,once,CASTGDWTGELFF,TGTGCCAGCACCGGTGATTGGACCGGGGAGCTGTTTTTT
TRBJ2-1,TRBV7-3,TRBD2,-,CASSSAGLADYNEQFF,TGTGCCAGCAGCTCGGCGGGACTAGCGGATTACAATGAGCAGTTCTTC
TRBJ1-2,TRBV6-2/TRBV6-3,TRBD1,few,CASKDWDRLYGYTF,TGTGCCAGCAAGGACTGGGACAGACTTTATGGCTACACCTTC
TRBJ1-6,TRBV6-2/TRBV6-3,-,-,CASSYSPGRIGSPLHF,TGTGCCAGCAGTTATTCTCCGGGCAGGATAGGCTCACCCCTCCACTTT
TRBJ2-3,TRBV7-2,-,many,CASSLVNRADTQYF,TGTGCCAGCAGCTTAGTTAACAGGGCAGATACGCAGTATTTT
TRBJ1-1,TRBV28,TRBD1,-,CASSLGQDGGEAFF,TGTGCCAGCAGTTTAGGACAGGATGGTGGTGAAGCTTTCTTT
TRBJ2-1,TRBV12-3/TRBV12-4,TRBD2,-,CASRGTSGDNGQFF,TGTGCCAGCAGGGGGACTAGCGGGGACAATGGGCAGTTCTTC
TRBJ1-6,TRBV5-1,-,many,CASSRSGRDNSPLHF,TGCGCCAGCAGCCGAAGCGGCAGGGATAATTCACCCCTCCACTTT
TRBJ2-5,TRBV9,-,-,CASTRGSIGETQYF,TGTGCCAGCACCCGGGGGTCCATCGGGGAGACCCAGTACTTC
TRBJ2-7,TRBV29-1,-,many,CSSADNYEQYF,TGCAGCTCGGCGGACAACTACGAGCAGTACTTC
TRBJ2-1,TRBV29-1,TRBD2,many,CSVPGLAIHNEQFF,TGCAGCGTACCAGGACTAGCCATCCACAATGAGCAGTTCTTC
TRBJ2-1,TRBV6-2/TRBV6-3,TRBD2,many,CASTPGGDPWNEQFF,TGTGCCAGCACCCCCGGGGGGGATCCCTGGAATGAGCAGTTCTTC
TRBJ1-5,TRBV7-9,TRBD1,-,CASTQGGSNQPQHF,TGTGCCAGCACCCAGGGGGGGAGCAATCAGCCCCAGCATTTT
TRBJ2-7,TRBV6-2/TRBV6-3,TRBD1,many,CASRGQEGENEQYF,TGTGCCAGCAGGGGACAGGAGGGGGAGAACGAGCAGTACTTC
TRBJ2-5,TRBV14,-,few,CANSQASVETQYF,TGTGCCAACAGCCAAGCTTCAGTGGAGACCCAGTACTTC
TRBJ1-2,TRBV3-1,TRBD1,few,CASSHEDRGRRTNYGYTF,TGTGCCAGCAGCCATGAAGACAGGGGGCGACGGACTAACTATGGCTACACCTTC
TRBJ1-4,TRBV6-5,-,few,CASSYSRGWEKLFF,TGTGCCAGCAGTTACTCGAGGGGATGGGAAAAACTGTTTTTT
TRBJ2-7,TRBV5-5,-,-,CASSSFPLGSGADYEQYF,TGTGCCAGCAGCTCTTTTCCCTTAGGGTCAGGGGCTGATTACGAGCAGTACTTC
TRBJ2-3,TRBV18,TRBD2,-,CASSPTSGGSDTQYF,TGTGCCAGCTCACCGACTAGCGGGGGTTCAGATACGCAGTATTTT
TRBJ2-3,TRBV19,TRBD2,-,CASSPGLQYRTDTQYF,TGTGCCAGTAGTCCGGGACTACAATACCGCACAGATACGCAGTATTTT